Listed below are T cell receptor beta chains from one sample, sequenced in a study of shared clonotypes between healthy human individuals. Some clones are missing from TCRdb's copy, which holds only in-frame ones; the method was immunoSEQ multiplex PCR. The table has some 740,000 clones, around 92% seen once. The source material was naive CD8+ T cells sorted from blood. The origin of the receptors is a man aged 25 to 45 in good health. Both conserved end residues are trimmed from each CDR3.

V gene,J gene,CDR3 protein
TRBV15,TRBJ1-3,ATSSGSSGNTIY
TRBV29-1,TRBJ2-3,SVNPQRDNELTDTQY
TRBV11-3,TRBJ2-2,ASSSHKGSNTGELF
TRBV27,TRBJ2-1,ASSDRGFGEQF
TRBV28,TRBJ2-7,ASRTGGFDYEQY
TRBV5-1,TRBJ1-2,ASSLGTGDYGYT
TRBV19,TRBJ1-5,ASSIKRGGSNQPQH
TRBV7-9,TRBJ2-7,ASSAPGGERDSYEQY
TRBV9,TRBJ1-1,ASSVGQGMRNTEAF
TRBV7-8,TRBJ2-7,ASSPTGGGGRALDEQY
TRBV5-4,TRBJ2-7,ASSPGQDPYEQY
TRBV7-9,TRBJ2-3,ASSFFTGGRADTQY
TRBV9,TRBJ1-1,ASSVGDAEAF
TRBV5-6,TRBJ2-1,ASSLEGFRYNEQF
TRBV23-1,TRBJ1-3,ASRRGPSSGNTIY
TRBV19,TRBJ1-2,ASTPDSYGYT
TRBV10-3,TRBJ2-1,ATGETGSGEQF
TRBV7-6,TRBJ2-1,ASSPLAGTLSHEQF
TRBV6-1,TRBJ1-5,ASSVGARGVEDNQPQH
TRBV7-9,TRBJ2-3,ASSPTGQGQY
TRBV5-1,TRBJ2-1,ASSRAVLGSYNEQF
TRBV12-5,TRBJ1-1,ASGLDGDRGLSEAF
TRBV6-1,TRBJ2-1,ATNDYSYNEQF
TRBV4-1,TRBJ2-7,ASSQSSGEGRLYEQY
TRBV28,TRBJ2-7,ASSPSAYEQY
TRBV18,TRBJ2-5,ASSPQSGEETQY